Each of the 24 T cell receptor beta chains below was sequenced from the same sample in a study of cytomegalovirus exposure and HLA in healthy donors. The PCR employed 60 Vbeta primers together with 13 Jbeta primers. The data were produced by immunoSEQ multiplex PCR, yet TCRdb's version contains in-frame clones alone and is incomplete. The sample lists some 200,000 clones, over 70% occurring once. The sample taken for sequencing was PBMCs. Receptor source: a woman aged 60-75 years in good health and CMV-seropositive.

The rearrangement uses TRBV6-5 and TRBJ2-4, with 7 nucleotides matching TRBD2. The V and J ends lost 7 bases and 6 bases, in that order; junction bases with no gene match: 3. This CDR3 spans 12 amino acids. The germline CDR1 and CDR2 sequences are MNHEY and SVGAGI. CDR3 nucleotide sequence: TGTGCCAGCATCGGCGGGGGAAACATTCAGTACTTC. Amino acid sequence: CASIGGGNIQYF.

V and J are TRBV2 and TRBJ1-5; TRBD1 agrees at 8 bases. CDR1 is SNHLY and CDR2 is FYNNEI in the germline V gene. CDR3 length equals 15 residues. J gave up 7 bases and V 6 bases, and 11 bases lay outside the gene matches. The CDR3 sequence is CASRLRQGFGQPQHF. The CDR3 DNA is TGTGCCAGCAGATTACGACAGGGGTTCGGACAGCCCCAGCATTTT.

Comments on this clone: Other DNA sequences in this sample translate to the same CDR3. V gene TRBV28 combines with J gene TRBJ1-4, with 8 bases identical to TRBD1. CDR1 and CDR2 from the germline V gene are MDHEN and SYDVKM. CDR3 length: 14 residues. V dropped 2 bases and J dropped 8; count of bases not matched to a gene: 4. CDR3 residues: CASSLDRGREKLFF. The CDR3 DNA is TGTGCCAGCAGTTTAGACAGGGGAAGGGAAAAACTGTTTTTT.

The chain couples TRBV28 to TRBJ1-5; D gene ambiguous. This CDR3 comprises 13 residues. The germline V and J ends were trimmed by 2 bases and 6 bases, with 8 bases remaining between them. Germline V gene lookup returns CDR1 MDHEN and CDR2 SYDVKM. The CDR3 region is CASSLPVFQPQHF. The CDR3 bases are TGTGCCAGCAGTTTACCCGTATTTCAGCCCCAGCATTTT.

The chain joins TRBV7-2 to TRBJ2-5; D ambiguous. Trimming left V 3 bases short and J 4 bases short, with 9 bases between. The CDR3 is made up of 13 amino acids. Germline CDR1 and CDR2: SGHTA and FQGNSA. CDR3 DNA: TGTGCCAGCAGCTTCCAGGCCCCAGAGACCCAGTACTTC. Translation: CASSFQAPETQYF.

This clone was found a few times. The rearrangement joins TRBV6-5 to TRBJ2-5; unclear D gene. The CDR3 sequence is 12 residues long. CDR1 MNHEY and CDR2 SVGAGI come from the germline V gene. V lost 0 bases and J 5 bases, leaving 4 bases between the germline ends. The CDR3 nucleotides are TGTGCCAGCAGTTACTCGCGGGAGACCCAGTACTTC. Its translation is CASSYSRETQYF.

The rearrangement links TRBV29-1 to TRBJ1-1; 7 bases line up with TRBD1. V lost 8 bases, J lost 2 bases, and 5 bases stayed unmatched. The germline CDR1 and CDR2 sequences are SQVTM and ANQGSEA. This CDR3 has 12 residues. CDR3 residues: CSTRTGNTEAFF. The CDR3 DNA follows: TGCAGCACAAGGACAGGAAACACTGAAGCTTTCTTT.

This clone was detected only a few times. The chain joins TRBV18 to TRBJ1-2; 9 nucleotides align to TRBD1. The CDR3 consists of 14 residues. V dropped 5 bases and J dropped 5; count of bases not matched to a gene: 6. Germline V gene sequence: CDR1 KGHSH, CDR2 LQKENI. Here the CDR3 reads CASSEDRGRYGYTF. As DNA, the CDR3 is TGTGCCAGCTCAGAGGACAGGGGAAGATATGGCTACACCTTC. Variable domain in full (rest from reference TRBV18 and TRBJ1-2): NAGVMQNPRHLVRRRGQEARLRCSPMKGHSHVYWYRQLPEEGLKFMVYLQKENIIDESGMPKERFSAEFPKEGPSILRIQQVVRGDSAAYFCASSEDRGRYGYTFGSGTRLTVV.

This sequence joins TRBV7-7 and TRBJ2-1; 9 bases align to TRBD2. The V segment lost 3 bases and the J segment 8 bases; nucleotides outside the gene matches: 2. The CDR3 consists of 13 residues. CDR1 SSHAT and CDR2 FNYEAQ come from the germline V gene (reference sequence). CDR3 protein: CASSLGLADEQFF. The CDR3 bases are TGTGCCAGCAGCTTGGGACTAGCCGATGAGCAGTTCTTC. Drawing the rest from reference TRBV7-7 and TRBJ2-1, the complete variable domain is GAGVSQSPRYKVTKRGQDVTLRCDPISSHATLYWYQQALGQGPEFLTYFNYEAQPDKSGLPSDRFSAERPEGSISTLTIQRTEQRDSAMYRCASSLGLADEQFFGPGTRLTVL.

CDR3 nucleotides: TGTGCCACCAGCAGAGACCCCAGGGGGAAATCTAATGAAAAACTGTTTTTT. Translation gives CATSRDPRGKSNEKLFF. The J gene is TRBJ1-4, the V gene TRBV15, with 7 nucleotides matching TRBD1. There are 17 residues in the CDR3. Germline V lookup: CDR1 LNHNV, CDR2 YYDKDF (reference sequence). With 0 bases clipped from V and 3 bases from J, the junction kept 7 bases outside the gene matches.

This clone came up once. The CDR3 coding sequence is TGTGCAACCGACAGGGCGAACACTGAAGCTTTCTTT. As protein: CATDRANTEAFF. J is TRBJ1-1 and V is TRBV30; 7 nucleotides align to TRBD1. The CDR3 sequence is 12 residues long. Germline V CDR1 and CDR2: GTSNPN, SVGIG (reference sequence). Full variable domain (missing parts from reference TRBV30 and TRBJ1-1): SQTIHQWPATLVQPVGSPLSLECTVEGTSNPNLYWYRQAAGRGLQLLFYSVGIGQISSEVPQNLSASRPQDRQFILSSKKLLLSDSGFYLCATDRANTEAFFGQGTRLTVV.

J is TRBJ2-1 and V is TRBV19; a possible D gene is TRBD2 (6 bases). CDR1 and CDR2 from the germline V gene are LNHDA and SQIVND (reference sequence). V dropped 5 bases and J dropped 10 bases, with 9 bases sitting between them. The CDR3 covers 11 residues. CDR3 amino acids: CASSVRGEQFF. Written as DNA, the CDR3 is TGTGCCAGTAGTGTTCGGGGGGAGCAGTTCTTC.

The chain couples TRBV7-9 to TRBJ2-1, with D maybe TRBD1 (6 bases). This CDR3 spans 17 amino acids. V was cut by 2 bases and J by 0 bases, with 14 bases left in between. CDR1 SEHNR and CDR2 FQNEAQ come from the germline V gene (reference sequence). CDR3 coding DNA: TGTGCCAGCAGCTTAACATCCGGGACAAACTCCTACAATGAGCAGTTCTTC. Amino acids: CASSLTSGTNSYNEQFF.

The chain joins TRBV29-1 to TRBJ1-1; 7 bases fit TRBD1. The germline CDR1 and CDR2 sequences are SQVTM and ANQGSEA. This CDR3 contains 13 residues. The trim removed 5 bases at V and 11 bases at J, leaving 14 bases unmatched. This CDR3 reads CSVRPLTGKSAFF. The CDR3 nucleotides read TGCAGCGTTCGCCCCCTGACAGGGAAGTCGGCTTTCTTT.

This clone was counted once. The CDR3 DNA reads TGTGCCAGCAGCTTAGAGCAGCGGGGACGTTACAATGAGCAGTTCTTC. Its protein product is CASSLEQRGRYNEQFF. This chain joins TRBV7-9 and TRBJ2-1; the match to TRBD2 covers 7 bases. This CDR3 spans 16 amino acids. The V gene end was trimmed by 1 base and the J gene end by 4 bases; junction bases not matched to a gene: 7. Per the germline V gene, CDR1 is SEHNR and CDR2 is FQNEAQ (reference sequence).

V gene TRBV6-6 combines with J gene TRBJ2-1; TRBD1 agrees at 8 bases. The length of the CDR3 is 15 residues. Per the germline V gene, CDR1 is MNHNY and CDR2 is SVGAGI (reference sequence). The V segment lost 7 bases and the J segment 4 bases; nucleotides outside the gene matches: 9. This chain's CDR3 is CASNPDRGRYNEQFF. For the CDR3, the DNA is TGTGCCAGCAACCCCGACAGGGGTAGGTACAATGAGCAGTTCTTC.

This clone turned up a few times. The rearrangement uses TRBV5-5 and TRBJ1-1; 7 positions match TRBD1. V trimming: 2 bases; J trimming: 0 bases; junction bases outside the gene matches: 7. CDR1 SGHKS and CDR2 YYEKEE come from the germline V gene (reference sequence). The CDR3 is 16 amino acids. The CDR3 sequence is CASSFTTGQMNTEAFF. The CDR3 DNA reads TGTGCCAGCAGCTTTACCACGGGACAGATGAACACTGAAGCTTTCTTT. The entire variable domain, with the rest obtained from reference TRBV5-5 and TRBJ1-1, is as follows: DAGVTQSPTHLIKTRGQQVTLRCSPISGHKSVSWYQQVLGQGPQFIFQYYEKEERGRGNFPDRFSARQFPNYSSELNVNALLLGDSALYLCASSFTTGQMNTEAFFGQGTRLTVV.

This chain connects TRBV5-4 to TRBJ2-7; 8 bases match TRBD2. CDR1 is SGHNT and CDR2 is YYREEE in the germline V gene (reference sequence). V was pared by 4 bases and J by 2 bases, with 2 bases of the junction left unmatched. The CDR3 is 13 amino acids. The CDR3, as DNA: TGTGCCAGCAGCGCCGGGGGGGCCTACGAGCAGTACTTC. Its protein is CASSAGGAYEQYF.

The CDR3 nucleotides read TGTGCCAGCAGTCACCGGACAGTTACAGATACGCAGTATTTT. The encoded protein is CASSHRTVTDTQYF. This rearrangement joins TRBV6-6 to TRBJ2-3; D might be TRBD1 (6 bases). CDR1 and CDR2 from the germline V gene are MNHNY and SVGAGI (reference sequence). CDR3 length equals 14 residues. Trimming shortened V by 5 bases and J by 3 bases, and 12 bases separated the two germline ends.

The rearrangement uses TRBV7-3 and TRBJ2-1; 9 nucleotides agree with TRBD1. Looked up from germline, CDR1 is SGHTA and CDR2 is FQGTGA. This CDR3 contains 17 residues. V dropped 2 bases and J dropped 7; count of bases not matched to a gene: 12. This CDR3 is CASSLRATGGGGNEQFF. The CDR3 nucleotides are TGTGCCAGCAGCTTACGGGCCACAGGGGGCGGAGGAAATGAGCAGTTCTTC.

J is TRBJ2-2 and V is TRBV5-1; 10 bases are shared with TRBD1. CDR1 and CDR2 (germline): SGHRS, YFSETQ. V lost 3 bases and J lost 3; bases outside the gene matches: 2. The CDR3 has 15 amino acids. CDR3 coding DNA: TGCGCCAGCAGCTCAGGACAGGGGGACACCGGGGAGCTGTTTTTT. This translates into CASSSGQGDTGELFF. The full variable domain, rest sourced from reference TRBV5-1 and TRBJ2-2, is KAGVTQTPRYLIKTRGQQVTLSCSPISGHRSVSWYQQTPGQGLQFLFEYFSETQRNKGNFPGRFSGRQFSNSRSEMNVSTLELGDSALYLCASSSGQGDTGELFFGEGSRLTVL.

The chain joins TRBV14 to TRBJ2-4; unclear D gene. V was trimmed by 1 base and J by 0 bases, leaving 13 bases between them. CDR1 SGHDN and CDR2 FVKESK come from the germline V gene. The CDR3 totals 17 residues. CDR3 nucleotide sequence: TGTGCCAGCAGCCAAGTAGTCATACTCTTAGCCAAAAACATTCAGTACTTC. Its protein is CASSQVVILLAKNIQYF.

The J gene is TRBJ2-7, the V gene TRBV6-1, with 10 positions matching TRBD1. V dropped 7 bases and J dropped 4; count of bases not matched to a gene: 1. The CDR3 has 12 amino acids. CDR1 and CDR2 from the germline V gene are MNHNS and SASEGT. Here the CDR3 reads CASTGQGYEQYF. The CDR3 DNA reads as TGTGCCAGCACGGGACAGGGGTACGAGCAGTACTTC.

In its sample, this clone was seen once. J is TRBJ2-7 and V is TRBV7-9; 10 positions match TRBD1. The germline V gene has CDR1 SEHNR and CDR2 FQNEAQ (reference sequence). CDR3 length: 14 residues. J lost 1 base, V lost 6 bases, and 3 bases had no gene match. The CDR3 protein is CASRRTGGSYEQYF. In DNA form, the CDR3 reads TGTGCCAGCAGGAGGACAGGGGGTTCCTACGAGCAGTACTTC. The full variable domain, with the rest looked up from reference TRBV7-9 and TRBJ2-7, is DTGVSQNPRHKITKRGQNVTFRCDPISEHNRLYWYRQTLGQGPEFLTYFQNEAQLEKSRLLSDRFSAERPKGSFSTLEIQRTEQGDSAMYLCASRRTGGSYEQYFGPGTRLTVT.